This T cell receptor beta chain was documented in a study of cytomegalovirus exposure and HLA in healthy donors. This clone has more than one count but fewer than ten. Its target is unknown. Germline trimming cut 6 bases from V and 2 bases from J; bases unmatched to any gene: 6. This CDR3 region has 15 residues. Germline values: CDR1 WSHSY, CDR2 SAAADI. PCR primers comprised 60 Vbeta and 13 Jbeta primers. Repertoires were generated with immunoSEQ multiplex PCR, while TCRdb's copy carries only in-frame clones and drops some. This sample has roughly 130,000 clones, with around 8.5% found just once. Study-wide results and caveats: CMV serostatus was the sole immune exposure information available. The Asian-associated ancestry cluster reportedly had fewer N-insertions than the roughly 670-donor mean in a later analysis. The majority of CMV-associated TCR beta chains were reported as apparently HLA-restricted in a later analysis.

This TCR was sampled from a man aged 40-55 years in good health and CMV-seronegative. The sample consisted of PBMCs. The chain links TRBV10-2 to TRBJ2-3, with TRBD2 matching 9 bases. The CDR3 bases are TGCGCCAGCAGCCTGGGACTAGCCCTCACAGATACGCAGTATTTT. Amino acid sequence: CASSLGLALTDTQYF.